Sequencing of this T cell receptor beta chain was carried out in a study of cytomegalovirus exposure and HLA in healthy donors. Study as a whole: For the roughly 400 genotyped donors, more than 80% fell within the Caucasian-associated ancestry cluster.

Researchers ran the PCR with 60 Vbeta and 13 Jbeta primers. Only in-frame clones appear in the TCRdb table, and some are missing; sequencing was by immunoSEQ multiplex PCR. This repertoire shows some 200,000 clones, around 89% found once; its top ten account for approximately 1%. Trimming at V came to 4 bases and at J to 4 bases, leaving 6 bases not matched to a gene. Germline V CDR1 and CDR2: PRHDT, FYEKMQ (reference sequence). CDR3 size: 16 residues. On this clone: Antigen unknown.

Study-level results: A later analysis found that most CMV-associated TCR beta chains appeared HLA-restricted. Cytomegalovirus association was assigned to about 150 TCR beta chains. TCR beta chains associated with HLA were, in a later analysis, more clonally expanded than equally common others.

Sequenced sample: PBMCs. The chain uses TRBV13 and TRBJ2-1, with 11 nucleotides matching TRBD2. This clonotype was sampled from a woman aged 18-29 years in good health and CMV-seronegative. In DNA form, the CDR3 reads TGTGCCAGCAGCTCGAGACTAGCGGGACTTTACAATGAGCAGTTCTTC. Amino acid sequence: CASSSRLAGLYNEQFF.